A single T cell receptor (beta chain) is shown here with its context. Antigen: not known. The record originates from a study of CD8+ T cells in alopecia areata. The sequencing template was cDNA reverse transcribed from extracted RNA. The assay was immunoSEQ multiplex PCR, and TCRdb's table has in-frame clones only and misses some. This table holds approximately 220,000 clones, around two fifths found once. Germline V gives CDR1 LNHDA, CDR2 SQIVND (reference sequence). The CDR3 spans 13 residues. The germline V and J ends were trimmed by 3 bases and 6 bases, with 11 bases remaining between them. Study-wide findings and caveats: Scalp sequencing also captures normal skin's resident alphabeta T cells. Scalp and blood samples kept many expanded lesional clones throughout tofacitinib.

The sample's treatment: oral pan-JAK inhibitor, 5-10 mg twice daily. The rearrangement joins TRBV19 to TRBJ1-2; D is uncertain. The clonotype originates from a human donor with alopecia areata. This sample comprised CD4+ T cells sorted from blood, obtained between weeks 30 and 35, from a patient treated with tofacitinib. CDR3 DNA sequence: TGTGCCAGTAGTATCCGGGTTACTGATGGCTACACCTTC. It translates to CASSIRVTDGYTF.